Included here is one TCR beta chain sequence, with context. Its antigen is undetermined. The CDR3 is 12 amino acids. Germline V lookup: CDR1 MNHNS, CDR2 SASEGT. The V end was cut by 3 bases, the J end by 10 bases, with 12 bases between. The data were taken from a study of cytomegalovirus exposure and HLA in healthy donors. Broader study findings: Some TCR beta chains (164 of them) were listed as cytomegalovirus-associated. Most TCR sequences were seen very rarely across donors, but some public TCRs occurred in many.

Researchers ran the PCR with 60 Vbeta and 13 Jbeta primers. Assay: immunoSEQ multiplex PCR; the TCRdb copy retains only in-frame clones and omits some. The sample includes some 130,000 clones. Sequenced material: PBMCs. The rearrangement links TRBV6-1 to TRBJ1-1, with TRBD1 as a possible D gene (6 bases). The receptor was derived from a woman in her 40s in good health and CMV-seropositive. CDR3 coding DNA: TGTGCCAGCAGTGATTTTTTACAGGGAGCTTTCTTT. Its protein product is CASSDFLQGAFF.